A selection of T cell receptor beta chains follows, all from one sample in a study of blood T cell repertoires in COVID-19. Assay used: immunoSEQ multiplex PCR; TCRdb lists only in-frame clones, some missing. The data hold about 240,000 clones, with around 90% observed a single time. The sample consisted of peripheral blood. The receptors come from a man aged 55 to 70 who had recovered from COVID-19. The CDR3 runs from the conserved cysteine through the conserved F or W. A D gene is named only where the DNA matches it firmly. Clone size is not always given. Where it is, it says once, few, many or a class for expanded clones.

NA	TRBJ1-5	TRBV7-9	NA	CASSLMGLGQPQHF	TGTGCCAGCAGCTTAATGGGCCTGGGTCAGCCCCAGCATTTT
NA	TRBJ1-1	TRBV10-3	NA	CAISALAGGPAGGEAFF	TGTGCCATCAGTGCCCTAGCCGGCGGGCCCGCCGGGGGTGAAGCTTTCTTT
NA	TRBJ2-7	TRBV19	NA	CASSVLAYGYEQYF	TGTGCCAGTAGTGTACTAGCTTATGGCTACGAGCAGTACTTC
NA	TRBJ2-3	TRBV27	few	CASSFTPSADTQYF	TGTGCCAGCAGTTTTACCCCGAGCGCAGATACGCAGTATTTT
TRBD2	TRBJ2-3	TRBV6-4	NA	CASSDERGGLDTQYF	TGTGCCAGCAGTGATGAGCGGGGGGGCCTAGATACGCAGTATTTT
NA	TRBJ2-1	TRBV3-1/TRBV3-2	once	CASSLTPSSYNEQFF	TGTGCCAGCAGCCTGACTCCCAGCTCCTACAATGAGCAGTTCTTC
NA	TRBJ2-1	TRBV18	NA	CASSPAGRYNEQFF	TGTGCCAGCTCACCTGCGGGCCGATACAATGAGCAGTTCTTC
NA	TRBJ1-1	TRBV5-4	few	CASSLGENTEAFF	TGTGCCAGCAGTCTAGGGGAGAACACTGAAGCTTTCTTT
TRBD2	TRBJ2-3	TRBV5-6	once	CASSSPAGRLGHTQYF	TGTGCCAGCAGCTCACCAGCGGGACGATTGGGACATACGCAGTATTTT
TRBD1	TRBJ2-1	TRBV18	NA	CASSPGQGGGSEQFF	TGTGCCAGCTCACCTGGACAGGGTGGTGGAAGTGAGCAGTTCTTC
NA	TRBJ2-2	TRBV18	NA	CASSRGRVNTGELFF	TGTGCCAGCTCACGCGGCCGGGTAAACACCGGGGAGCTGTTTTTT
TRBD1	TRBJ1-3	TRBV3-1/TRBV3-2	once	CASSQGHRGAIYF	TGTGCCAGCAGCCAAGGACACAGGGGAGCCATATATTTT
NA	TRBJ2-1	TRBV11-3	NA	CASSLDGGARLNEQFF	TGTGCCAGCAGCTTAGATGGGGGCGCGAGGTTGAATGAGCAGTTCTTC
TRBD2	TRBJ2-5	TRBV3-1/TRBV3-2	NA	CASTVAGGRRETQYF	TGTGCCAGCACCGTAGCGGGGGGGCGTCGGGAGACCCAGTACTTC
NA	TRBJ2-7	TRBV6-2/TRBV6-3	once	CASSLPGLRWNF	TGTGCCAGCAGTCTACCGGGACTGAGGTGGAACTTC
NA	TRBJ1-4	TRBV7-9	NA	CASSRAGRTNEKLFF	TGTGCCAGCAGCCGTGCTGGGAGGACTAATGAAAAACTGTTTTTT
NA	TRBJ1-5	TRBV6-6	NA	CASSLVDSTIIQHF	TGTGCCAGCAGTTTAGTTGACAGCACGATCATTCAGCATTTT
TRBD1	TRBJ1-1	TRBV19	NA	CASSGGTGRKLNTEAFF	TGTGCCAGTAGTGGGGGGACAGGGAGAAAACTCAACACTGAAGCTTTCTTT
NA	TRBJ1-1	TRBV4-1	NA	CASSQDRRAGTEAFF	TGCGCCAGCAGCCAAGATAGGAGGGCGGGCACTGAAGCTTTCTTT
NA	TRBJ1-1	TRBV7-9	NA	CASSFDSGNTEAFF	TGTGCCAGCAGCTTCGATTCGGGAAACACTGAAGCTTTCTTT
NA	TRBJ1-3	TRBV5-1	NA	CASSQGSGNTIYF	TGCGCCAGCAGTCAGGGTTCAGGAAACACCATATATTTT
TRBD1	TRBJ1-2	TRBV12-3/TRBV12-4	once	CASSSGTAGGYTF	TGTGCCAGCAGTTCCGGGACAGCTGGCGGCTACACCTTC
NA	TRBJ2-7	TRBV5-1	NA	CASSLDGTYEQYF	TGCGCCAGCAGCCTAGACGGGACCTACGAGCAGTACTTC
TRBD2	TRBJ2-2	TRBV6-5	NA	CASSYSGGKTGELFF	TGTGCCAGCAGTTACTCGGGGGGGAAGACCGGGGAGCTGTTTTTT
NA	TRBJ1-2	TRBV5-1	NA	CASSLASGGANYGYTF	TGCGCCAGCAGCTTGGCCTCGGGGGGAGCTAACTATGGCTACACCTTC
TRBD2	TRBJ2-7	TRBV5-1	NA	CASSFEAGGFYEQYF	TGCGCCAGCAGCTTTGAAGCGGGGGGGTTTTACGAGCAGTACTTC
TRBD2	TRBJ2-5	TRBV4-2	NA	CASSQESAGGSQETQYF	TGTGCCAGCAGCCAAGAATCGGCGGGGGGTTCTCAAGAGACCCAGTACTTC
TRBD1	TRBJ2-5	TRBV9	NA	CASTRMAGGETQYF	TGTGCCAGCACCAGAATGGCAGGGGGAGAGACCCAGTACTTC
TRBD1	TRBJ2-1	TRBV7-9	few	CASSLIAGGSYNEQFF	TGTGCCAGCAGCTTGATTGCAGGGGGCTCCTACAATGAGCAGTTCTTC
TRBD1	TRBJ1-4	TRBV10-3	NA	CAISESSISGGATNEKLFF	TGTGCCATCAGTGAGTCCTCGATTTCAGGGGGCGCGACTAATGAAAAACTGTTTTTT
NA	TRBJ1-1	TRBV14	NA	CASSQFGELAEAFF	TGTGCCAGCAGCCAATTCGGAGAGTTGGCTGAAGCTTTCTTT
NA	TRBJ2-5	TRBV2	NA	CASSREGTQYF	TGTGCCAGTTCTAGAGAGGGGACCCAGTACTTC
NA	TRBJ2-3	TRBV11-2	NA	CASSLGLADGTDTQYF	TGTGCCAGCAGCTTAGGGCTAGCAGATGGCACAGATACGCAGTATTTT
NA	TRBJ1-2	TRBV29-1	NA	CSVALGAGYTF	TGCAGCGTCGCTCTAGGGGCTGGCTACACCTTC
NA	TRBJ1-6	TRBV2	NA	CASRISGVRNSPLHF	TGTGCCAGCAGGATAAGCGGGGTGAGGAATTCACCCCTCCACTTT
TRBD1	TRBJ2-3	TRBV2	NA	CASSLRQGGGGTLTDTQYF	TGTGCCAGCTCCCTCCGACAGGGGGGCGGGGGCACCCTCACAGATACGCAGTATTTT
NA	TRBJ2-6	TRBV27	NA	CASSRSGANVLTF	TGTGCCAGCAGCCGCTCTGGGGCCAACGTCCTGACTTTC
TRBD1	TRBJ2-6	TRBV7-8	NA	CASSFRQGFSGANVLTF	TGTGCCAGCAGCTTTAGACAGGGCTTCTCTGGGGCCAACGTCCTGACTTTC
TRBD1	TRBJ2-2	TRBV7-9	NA	CASSFWDRGLTGELFF	TGTGCCAGCAGCTTCTGGGACAGGGGGCTGACCGGGGAGCTGTTTTTT
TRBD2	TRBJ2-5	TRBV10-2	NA	CASSEFRGGRETQYF	TGCGCCAGCAGTGAGTTCCGGGGGGGCCGGGAGACCCAGTACTTC
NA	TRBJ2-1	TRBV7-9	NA	CASSHKRSGGYNEQFF	TGTGCCAGCAGCCACAAACGGTCAGGGGGGTACAATGAGCAGTTCTTC
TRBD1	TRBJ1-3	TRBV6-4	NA	CASPPSVGGTYSGNTIYF	TGTGCCAGCCCCCCCAGTGTAGGGGGCACTTACTCTGGAAACACCATATATTTT
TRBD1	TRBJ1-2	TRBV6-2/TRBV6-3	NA	CASSDPGQQIYGYTF	TGTGCCAGCAGCGACCCGGGACAGCAGATATATGGCTACACCTTC
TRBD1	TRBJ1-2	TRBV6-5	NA	CASRRVQGELYGYTF	TGTGCCAGCAGGCGGGTACAGGGGGAACTATATGGCTACACCTTC
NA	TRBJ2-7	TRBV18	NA	CASSQDRYEQYF	TGTGCCAGCTCACAGGACAGATACGAGCAGTACTTC
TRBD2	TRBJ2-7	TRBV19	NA	CASSMFGGTSGVYEQYF	TGTGCCAGTAGTATGTTTGGCGGGACTAGCGGGGTATACGAGCAGTACTTC
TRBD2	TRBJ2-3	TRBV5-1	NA	CASSSGGGTDTQYF	TGCGCCAGCAGCTCTGGGGGGGGCACAGATACGCAGTATTTT
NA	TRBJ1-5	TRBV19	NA	CASRPGLNQPQHF	TGTGCCAGTAGACCAGGGTTAAATCAGCCCCAGCATTTT
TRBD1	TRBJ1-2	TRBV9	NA	CASSPRDRRLDGYTF	TGTGCCAGCAGCCCAAGGGACAGGAGACTGGATGGCTACACCTTC
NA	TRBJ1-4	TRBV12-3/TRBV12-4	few	CASSLQRAEKLFF	TGTGCCAGCAGTTTACAGAGGGCAGAAAAACTGTTTTTT
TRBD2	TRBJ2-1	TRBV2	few	CASRLAGRYNEQFF	TGTGCCAGCAGACTAGCGGGGAGATACAATGAGCAGTTCTTC